Listed here is a single TCR beta chain. Its antigen is as yet unknown. Indicated time point: pretreatment peripheral blood. Pretreatment and on-treatment samples were taken, numbering 1 to 8 per patient. Sequencing used immunoSEQ multiplex PCR; TCRdb keeps in-frame clones, though not all of them. Of just under 65,000 clones listed, 75% to 85% are singletons. The sample comes from a study of PD-L1 blockade in urothelial cancer. About the study: The analyses of blood took place 3 weeks (second dose) and 6 weeks after treatment start. A median blood sample held 141,255 T cells and tens of thousands of unique TCRs.

V was pared by 2 bases and J by 10 bases, with 11 bases of the junction left unmatched. From germline, CDR1 is SGHDT and CDR2 YYEEEE. The CDR3 totals 15 residues. Findings and caveats of the study: Larger 3-week expansion of tumor-associated blood clones was seen in durable-benefit patients.

The genes are TRBV5-6 and TRBJ1-1, with 10 bases fitting TRBD1. This material consisted of PBMCs, taken around atezolizumab (anti-PD-L1) treatment. The clonotype was recovered from a man in his 70s with urothelial cancer. CDR3 DNA sequence: TGTGCCAGCAGCTTAGGACAGGGGGTGTTAAGTGGAGCTTTCTTT. This codes for CASSLGQGVLSGAFF. Full variable domain (remainder filled in from reference TRBV5-6 and TRBJ1-1): DAGVTQSPTHLIKTRGQQVTLRCSPKSGHDTVSWYQQALGQGPQFIFQYYEEEERQRGNFPDRFSGHQFPNYSSELNVNALLLGDSALYLCASSLGQGVLSGAFFGQGTRLTVV.